This TCR beta chain was identified in a study of blood T cell repertoires in COVID-19. Study overall: Acute and convalescent COVID-19 samples came from the United States, Italy and Spain. PBMCs, B-cell-depleted T cells, or T cells provided the cDNA or gDNA that made up the material.

Per the authors' pipeline: Estimated nucleated cell counts came from reference gene primer amplification. Clones were sequenced by immunoSEQ multiplex PCR, and TCRdb holds only the in-frame ones, with some missing. The V and J calls and the clone size are those of that table, but D and trimming were determined from the DNA. Seen here are about 46,000 clones, around 85% observed once, and the top ten hold approximately 15%. Source material: peripheral blood. The source is a human donor in a cohort sampled during active COVID-19. The donor label of this sample is uncertain.

The CDR3 region is CATSRDAGGAGMLYF. CDR3 sequence (DNA): TGTGCCACCAGCAGAGATGCCGGAGGGGCGGGGATGCTGTACTTC. V gene TRBV15 combines with J gene TRBJ2-7, with D tentatively TRBD2 (6 bases). From germline, CDR1 is LNHNV and CDR2 YYDKDF (reference sequence). The CDR3 totals 15 residues. V shed 0 bases and J shed 12 bases, with 21 bases lying between them.